Listed below are T cell receptor beta chains from one sample, sequenced in a study of blood T cell repertoires in COVID-19. Produced via immunoSEQ multiplex PCR; TCRdb's table is partial and in-frame only. In the table there are around 250,000 clones, over 70% of which are singletons. Sequenced: peripheral blood. The receptors shown here come from a human donor in a cohort sampled during active COVID-19. Each CDR3 is given with its conserved first and last residue. Fields, in order: J gene, clone size, CDR3 length, V gene, D gene, CDR3 DNA, CDR3 protein. A D gene is named only where the DNA matches it firmly. Only some rows state a clone size, as once, few, many or a class for expanded clones.

>TRBJ2-3|.|14|TRBV28|TRBD2
TGTGCCAGCAGCCAAGCGGGGAGCACAGATACGCAGTATTTT
CASSQAGSTDTQYF
>TRBJ1-4|once|15|TRBV7-6|TRBD1
TGTGCCAGCAGCTTAGGGGACAGGTTTAATGAAAAACTGTTTTTT
CASSLGDRFNEKLFF
>TRBJ1-3|.|13|TRBV6-6|.
TGTGCCAGCAGGTCCTCAGGGGTCGACACCATATATTTT
CASRSSGVDTIYF
>TRBJ2-1|.|18|TRBV7-9|.
TGTGCCAGCAGCCTCTCCCAACTTGCGCGAGGCTCCTACAATGAGCAGTTCTTC
CASSLSQLARGSYNEQFF
>TRBJ2-2|.|14|TRBV29-1|TRBD2
TGCAGCGTCAGACTAGCGGGGAACACCGGGGAGCTGTTTTTT
CSVRLAGNTGELFF
>TRBJ2-5|once|13|TRBV7-2|.
TGTGCCAGCAGCGTCTCTCTCCCCCAGACCCAGTACTTC
CASSVSLPQTQYF
>TRBJ1-1|.|14|TRBV4-3|.
TGCGCCAGCAGCCTGGAGCCGGGACACCCTGAAGCTTTCTTT
CASSLEPGHPEAFF
>TRBJ1-1|.|14|TRBV25-1|TRBD1
TGTGCCAGCAGTGCACCGGGACAGGGGTTTGAAGCTTTCTTT
CASSAPGQGFEAFF
>TRBJ1-1|.|12|TRBV2|.
TGTGCCAGCTCCGGGACTAACACTGAAGCTTTCTTT
CASSGTNTEAFF
>TRBJ2-7|.|15|TRBV7-8|TRBD2
TGTGCCAGCAGCTTAGCGGGAGGGCTAATTTACGAGCAGTACTTC
CASSLAGGLIYEQYF
>TRBJ2-7|.|16|TRBV18|TRBD2
TGTGCCAGCTCACAACCTGGACTAGCGGGAGTAGCCGAGCAGTACTTC
CASSQPGLAGVAEQYF
>TRBJ1-5|few|15|TRBV7-8|.
TGTGCCAGCAGCTTAGCGGGGGGTAGCAATCAGCCCCAGCATTTT
CASSLAGGSNQPQHF
>TRBJ2-1|.|15|TRBV24-1|TRBD2
TGTGCCACCAGTGATCCAGCGGGAGAAAGCAATGAGCAGTTCTTC
CATSDPAGESNEQFF
>TRBJ2-5|.|16|TRBV3-1/TRBV3-2|TRBD2
TGTGCCAGCAGCCCCCCGCTAGCGGGGATTACCGAGACCCAGTACTTC
CASSPPLAGITETQYF
>TRBJ1-5|.|13|TRBV4-3|.
TGCGCCAGCAGCCAAGGCGGGAATCAGCCCCAGCATTTT
CASSQGGNQPQHF
>TRBJ1-3|.|15|TRBV10-3|.
TGTGCCATCAGTGATCAGGTAGACTCTGGAAACACCATATATTTT
CAISDQVDSGNTIYF
>TRBJ1-1|.|13|TRBV7-3|.
TGTGCCAGCAGCTTTTTAGCAAACACTGAAGCTTTCTTT
CASSFLANTEAFF
>TRBJ1-2|.|15|TRBV6-5|TRBD1
TGTGCCAGCAGGCAACCGGACAGGGCGGGCTATGGCTACACCTTC
CASRQPDRAGYGYTF
>TRBJ1-2|.|14|TRBV5-6|TRBD1
TGTGCCAGCGACACGGACAGGGGGCAGTATGGCTACACCTTC
CASDTDRGQYGYTF
>TRBJ2-7|many|12|TRBV10-3|.
TGTGCCATCAGTGACCTCACTGCCGAGCAGTACTTC
CAISDLTAEQYF
>TRBJ1-6|.|15|TRBV7-8|.
TGTGCCAGCAGCTTAGGAAAGCGGACTAATTCACCCCTCCACTTT
CASSLGKRTNSPLHF
>TRBJ2-4|many|16|TRBV5-4|TRBD2
TGTGCCAGCAGCGGGGGACTAGCGGGAGTGGAAAACATTCAGTACTTC
CASSGGLAGVENIQYF
>TRBJ2-1|.|14|TRBV6-5|TRBD2
TGTGCCAGCAGAGGTAGCGGGAGGGGGAATGAGCAGTTCTTC
CASRGSGRGNEQFF